Below are 25 T cell receptor beta chains sequenced from a single sample in a study of identical twins. TCRdb reprocessed the 5' RACE reads via MiXCR and lists one record per CDR3 protein. Of 450,000 to 650,000 distinct CDR3 sequences in the sample, nearly 10% were seen once. The data also belong to a second study, concerning yellow fever vaccine responses in identical twins.

Sequencing input: PBMCs. These receptors all stem from a woman aged 18-30 years in good health.

The chain uses TRBV3-1 and TRBJ2-2, with 11 bases aligning to TRBD2. Germline lookup yields CDR1 LGHDT and CDR2 YNNKEL (reference sequence). The CDR3 is 15 residues long. Trimming at V came to 4 bases and at J to 4 bases, leaving 2 bases not matched to a gene. The CDR3 spells CASSPGLAATGELFF. The CDR3 bases are TGTGCCAGCAGCCCGGGACTAGCGGCCACCGGGGAGCTGTTTTTT.

The rearrangement uses TRBV15 and TRBJ2-3; TRBD2 matches at 7 bases. The CDR3 covers 16 residues. The V gene end was trimmed by 0 bases and the J gene end by 3 bases; junction bases not matched to a gene: 6. The V gene's germline CDR1 is LNHNV and CDR2 YYDKDF (reference sequence). The CDR3 DNA reads as TGTGCCACCAGCAGAGAAGGAGGGGAGGGTACAGATACGCAGTATTTT. It specifies CATSREGGEGTDTQYF.

The sample holds many counts of this clonotype. The J gene is TRBJ2-1, the V gene TRBV12-3 or TRBV12-4; D not certain. V was trimmed by 3 bases and J by 9 bases, leaving 6 bases between them. This CDR3 comprises 11 residues. CDR3 protein: CASSLKIEQFF. CDR3 DNA sequence: TGTGCCAGCAGTTTGAAGATTGAGCAGTTCTTC.

This clonotype appeared a few times. The rearrangement links TRBV4-2 to TRBJ2-7; 8 bases map to TRBD2. From germline, CDR1 is LGHNA and CDR2 YNFKEQ. V shed 0 bases and J 4 bases; nucleotides not matched to a gene: 11. This CDR3 is built from 17 residues. DNA of the CDR3: TGTGCCAGCAGCCAAGAAGTTTTGGGTAGCGGGAAATACGAGCAGTACTTC. Protein: CASSQEVLGSGKYEQYF.

Many counts were recorded for this clonotype. The rearrangement uses TRBV28 and TRBJ2-5; TRBD1 is a possible D gene (6 bases). Germline V CDR1 and CDR2: MDHEN, SYDVKM. The CDR3 consists of 16 residues. Trimming took off 6 bases at V and 4 bases at J, with 21 bases between the two ends. The CDR3 DNA reads as TGTGCCAGCAGCCTAACCCCCGGACAGTCTGCAGAGACCCAGTACTTC. It yields the protein CASSLTPGQSAETQYF.

A few counts support this clonotype. The J gene is TRBJ2-3, the V gene TRBV20-1, with D hard to call. Germline V gene data show CDR1 as DFQATT and CDR2 as SNEGSKA (reference sequence). Trimming cost V 3 bases and J 2 bases, with 15 bases left between them. The CDR3 loop spans 15 amino acids. The CDR3 region has the DNA TGCAGTGCTAGTGACCACAAAACCCTCACAGATACGCAGTATTTT. Its protein is CSASDHKTLTDTQYF.

There are many counts of this clonotype. CDR3 nucleotide sequence: TGTGCCACCAGCAGATGGGTTGCGGACAGCAATCAGCCCCAGCATTTT. It specifies CATSRWVADSNQPQHF. This chain connects TRBV15 to TRBJ1-5; D gene ambiguous. The CDR3 runs 16 residues. Looked up from germline, CDR1 is LNHNV and CDR2 is YYDKDF (reference sequence). With 2 bases removed from V and 1 base from J, the gap between germline ends came to 12 bases.

This clonotype was found a few times. For the CDR3, the DNA is TGCAGTGCTACCGGACTAGCGGGAGAGAGAGAAGATACGCAGTATTTT. This sequence encodes CSATGLAGEREDTQYF. The chain has TRBV20-1 and TRBJ2-3; TRBD2 matches at 13 bases. J gave up 5 bases and V 4 bases, and 9 bases lay outside the gene matches. CDR3 length equals 16 residues. Germline V gives CDR1 DFQATT, CDR2 SNEGSKA (reference sequence).

The rearrangement joins TRBV7-9 to TRBJ1-2; 7 bases agree with TRBD1. V was clipped by 5 bases and J by 5 bases; unmatched bases: 5. This CDR3 has 13 amino acids. Germline values: CDR1 SEHNR, CDR2 FQNEAQ (reference sequence). The CDR3 is CASSPQTGYGYTF. CDR3 DNA sequence: TGTGCCAGCAGCCCACAGACAGGGTATGGCTACACCTTC.

The rearrangement joins TRBV4-3 to TRBJ2-6; perhaps TRBD2 as D (6 bases). This CDR3 has 18 amino acids. The germline V and J ends were trimmed by 4 bases and 0 bases, with 16 bases remaining between them. The germline V gene has CDR1 LGHNA and CDR2 YSLEER. The chain's CDR3 is CASSPHQATSSGANVLTF. In nucleotides, the CDR3 is TGCGCCAGCAGCCCACACCAGGCGACTAGCTCTGGGGCCAACGTCCTGACTTTC.

In this sample, this clonotype turned up many times. The chain combines TRBV19 with TRBJ2-1, with 7 positions matching TRBD1. V trimming: 7 bases; J trimming: 2 bases; junction bases outside the gene matches: 8. Germline-derived CDR1 and CDR2 are LNHDA and SQIVND (reference sequence). CDR3 size: 15 residues. CDR3: CASNINRGPYNEQFF. DNA for the CDR3: TGTGCCAGTAACATAAACAGGGGCCCCTACAATGAGCAGTTCTTC.

This clonotype was observed a handful of times. The chain carries TRBV7-2 and TRBJ2-1; 11 bases fit TRBD2. The V gene end was trimmed by 3 bases and the J gene end by 5 bases; junction bases not matched to a gene: 9. Germline values: CDR1 SGHTA, CDR2 FQGNSA. The CDR3 has 17 residues. The CDR3 here is CASSLRELAGVNNEQFF. Written as DNA, the CDR3 is TGTGCCAGCAGCTTGAGGGAACTAGCGGGGGTGAACAATGAGCAGTTCTTC.

Here the CDR3 DNA reads TGTGCCAGCAGCTTAAGACAGGGGAGGGCCACTAGCACAGATACGCAGTATTTT. This translates into CASSLRQGRATSTDTQYF. The rearrangement links TRBV7-8 to TRBJ2-3, with a weak D call TRBD1 (8 bases). Trimming took 2 bases from V and 0 from J, leaving 18 bases between them. Germline CDR1 is SGHVS and CDR2 is FQNEAQ. This CDR3 has 18 residues.

The V gene is TRBV20-1, the J gene TRBJ1-2, with unresolved D. CDR1 is DFQATT and CDR2 is SNEGSKA in the germline V gene (reference sequence). There are 14 residues in the CDR3. V was clipped by 6 bases and J by 0 bases, with 14 bases between them. The DNA for the CDR3 is TGCAGTGCCCGGCCGAGACCGGCTAACTATGGCTACACCTTC. Protein product: CSARPRPANYGYTF.

This clonotype was detected many times. The CDR3 DNA reads TGTGCCAGCAGTTACGAGTGGAGCACTGAAGCTTTCTTT. Translation: CASSYEWSTEAFF. The rearrangement uses TRBV6-2 or TRBV6-3 and TRBJ1-1; D uncertain. The germline V gene has CDR1 MNHEY and CDR2 SVGEGT. The CDR3 is made up of 13 amino acids. The V end lost 2 bases, the J end lost 4 bases, and 8 bases lay between the germline ends.

This clonotype has ten or more counts. The chain has TRBV4-3 and TRBJ2-2; TRBD2 aligns across 12 bases. Trimming removed 2 bases from V and 5 bases from J; junction bases left unmatched: 3. Germline CDR1 and CDR2: LGHNA and YSLEER. The CDR3 is 16 residues long. The DNA of the CDR3 is TGCGCCAGCAGCCAACTAGCGGGAGGGAGAACCGGGGAGCTGTTTTTT. Amino acid sequence: CASSQLAGGRTGELFF.

There are a few counts of this clonotype. The chain recombines TRBV20-1 with TRBJ1-1; D gene uncertain. The V end lost 1 base, the J end lost 6 bases, and 12 bases lay between the germline ends. CDR1 is DFQATT and CDR2 is SNEGSKA in the germline V gene (reference sequence). The CDR3 covers 13 residues. DNA of the CDR3: TGCAGTGCTAGAGCAAGGGCGAGTGCTGAAGCTTTCTTT. Its translation is CSARARASAEAFF.

This clonotype was seen a few times. The gene calls are TRBV19 and TRBJ2-1; possibly TRBD1 for D (6 bases). The length of the CDR3 is 12 residues. Germline lookup yields CDR1 LNHDA and CDR2 SQIVND (reference sequence). Trimming took 11 bases from V and 9 from J, leaving 17 bases between them. CDR3 loop: CAGGTGSGEQFF. CDR3 nucleotide sequence: TGTGCCGGAGGAACAGGGTCCGGTGAGCAGTTCTTC.

The table lists this clonotype with a few counts. The DNA for the CDR3 is TGTGCCTGGGAGAAGGGTCGCAAGACTAGCGGGAGCCTCTACAATGAGCAGTTCTTC. Protein product: CAWEKGRKTSGSLYNEQFF. The gene calls are TRBV30 and TRBJ2-1; 12 positions match TRBD2. Germline lookup yields CDR1 GTSNPN and CDR2 SVGIG (reference sequence). The CDR3 is made up of 19 amino acids. V was pared by 5 bases and J by 3 bases, with 17 bases of the junction left unmatched. Variable domain in full (rest from reference TRBV30 and TRBJ2-1): SQTIHQWPATLVQPVGSPLSLECTVEGTSNPNLYWYRQAAGRGLQLLFYSVGIGQISSEVPQNLSASRPQDRQFILSSKKLLLSDSGFYLCAWEKGRKTSGSLYNEQFFGPGTRLTVL.

The chain joins TRBV20-1 to TRBJ2-7; possibly TRBD1 for D (6 bases). CDR3 length: 13 amino acids. Germline CDR1 and CDR2: DFQATT and SNEGSKA (reference sequence). Deletions cut 3 bases from V and 2 bases from J, with 11 bases between. The CDR3 nucleotides are TGCAGTGCTAGTAAAGGGGACACCTACGAGCAGTACTTC. Residues: CSASKGDTYEQYF.

This clonotype has a handful of counts. The chain links TRBV6-5 to TRBJ2-7; 8 nucleotides line up with TRBD2. V dropped 1 base and J dropped 4; count of bases not matched to a gene: 6. Germline V gives CDR1 MNHEY, CDR2 SVGAGI. The length of the CDR3 is 15 residues. The CDR3 nucleotides are TGTGCCAGCAGTTACTTTCGGGAGGGTCTGTACGAGCAGTACTTC. Residues: CASSYFREGLYEQYF.

This clonotype showed up just a few times. The rearrangement uses TRBV30 and TRBJ2-7, with 8 bases aligning to TRBD1. Germline CDR1 is GTSNPN and CDR2 is SVGIG (reference sequence). The V segment lost 7 bases and the J segment 0 bases; nucleotides outside the gene matches: 8. This CDR3 is 14 amino acids long. CDR3 sequence reads: CASLRTGISYEQYF. CDR3 nucleotide sequence: TGTGCCTCTTTGAGGACAGGGATCTCCTACGAGCAGTACTTC.

This clonotype was recorded many times. The chain uses TRBV20-1 and TRBJ2-7, with 10 bases matching TRBD1. Germline V gene data show CDR1 as DFQATT and CDR2 as SNEGSKA (reference sequence). Trimming cost V 4 bases and J 3 bases; bases outside gene matches: 3. The CDR3 runs 13 residues. The DNA of the CDR3 is TGCAGTGCTATGACAGGGGGCTTCTACGAGCAGTACTTC. This gives the protein CSAMTGGFYEQYF.

The chain links TRBV7-9 to TRBJ2-7; the D gene is possibly TRBD1 (5 bases). Germline CDR1 SEHNR, CDR2 FQNEAQ (reference sequence). V was shortened by 5 bases and J by 4 bases, with 12 bases between the two germline ends. The CDR3 runs to 13 residues. In DNA form, the CDR3 reads TGTGCCAGCAGCCCGACAGCCGGATACGAGCAGTACTTC. Translated, it gives CASSPTAGYEQYF.

This clonotype was seen ten or more times. The rearrangement links TRBV11-2 to TRBJ1-2; D is unresolved. The V gene lost 2 bases and the J gene lost 3 bases, with 7 bases spanning the gap. The germline V gene encodes CDR1 SGHAT and CDR2 FQNNGV. The CDR3 covers 13 residues. For the CDR3, the DNA is TGTGCCAGCAGCTTAAACAACGACTATGGCTACACCTTC. Translating gives CASSLNNDYGYTF.